This TCR beta chain was documented in a study of T cell changes during pregnancy in multiple sclerosis. Germline V gene data show CDR1 as MNHNY and CDR2 as SVGAGI (reference sequence). There are 14 residues in the CDR3. V was clipped by 2 bases and J by 4 bases, with 10 bases between them. Measured with immunoSEQ multiplex PCR; TCRdb has only the in-frame clones, and not every one. Altogether about 21,000 clones are present, 80% to 90% being singletons, with the ten largest covering roughly 20%. The source material was CD8+ T cells from peripheral blood mononuclear cells, sampled after pregnancy. The receptor comes from a female donor in good health, enrolled as a control in a pregnancy study. The rearrangement uses TRBV6-6 and TRBJ2-3; perhaps TRBD2 as D (6 bases). The CDR3 sequence: CASSYMEGPDTQYF. The CDR3 region has the DNA TGTGCCAGCAGTTACATGGAGGGACCAGATACGCAGTATTTT.